This T cell receptor beta chain was identified in a study of blood T cell repertoires in COVID-19. The overall study: Researchers got acute and convalescent COVID-19 samples from the United States, Italy and Spain.

This clone was observed a single time. Between the trimmed V and J ends, which lost 5 bases and 4 bases, there was a span of 10 bases. Germline CDR1 and CDR2: SGHRS and YFSETQ. The CDR3 is 13 amino acids. Study members were between about 18 and 95 years old and lived in some 22 US regions. Clinical history reported by participants formed the basis on which cohorts were assigned. Authors' analysis steps: Counts of nucleated cells, estimated from reference gene primer amplification, were obtained. Here immunoSEQ multiplex PCR was the method, and the copy in TCRdb shows in-frame clones only, minus some. The DNA gave D and trimming, while V, J and clone size come from that table. This sample has fewer than 300,000 clones, with approximately 90% found just once.

The rearrangement uses TRBV5-1 and TRBJ1-3; no clear D. The sequence was obtained from a woman aged 40-49 years with acute COVID-19. Sequenced material: PBMCs or T cells enriched from blood (not recorded which). The CDR3: CASRAGVGNTIYF. In DNA, the CDR3 is TGCGCCAGCAGAGCGGGAGTCGGAAACACCATATATTTT.